These 8 T cell receptor beta chains were sequenced from one sample in a study of Graves' ophthalmopathy and Graves' hyperthyroidism. Amplified material comprised TCR beta CDR3 regions derived from RNA transcripts. The library came from an HTBI-primed first-round RT-PCR and a second-round multiplex PCR. TCRdb called the multiplex PCR reads again in MiXCR, with one record for every CDR3 protein. Of around 1,200,000 distinct CDR3 sequences listed, about two fifths are singletons. The sample comprised peripheral blood or thyroid tissue (not recorded which). Receptor source: an adult man with Graves' hyperthyroidism.

Of note for this clonotype: A read error may be the cause here, since a much bigger clone is one base away. The chain's CDR3 is CASSVGRGRWETQYF. CDR3 DNA: TGTGCCAGCAGCGTAGGACGGGGGCGATGGGAGACCCAGTACTTC. The chain recombines TRBV9 with TRBJ2-5; D may be TRBD1 or TRBD2 (6 bases each). The V gene's germline CDR1 is SGDLS and CDR2 YYNGEE. V lost 0 bases, J lost 5 bases, and 14 bases lay in between. The CDR3 totals 15 residues.

The CDR3 loop reads CASSMVSQNTEAFF. CDR3 sequence (DNA): TGTGCCAGTAGTATGGTCAGCCAGAACACTGAAGCTTTCTTT. V is TRBV19 and J is TRBJ1-1; no firm D call. V was trimmed by 3 bases and J by 1 base, leaving 9 bases between them. Per germline, CDR1 LNHDA and CDR2 SQIVND (reference sequence). The CDR3 sequence is 14 residues long. The variable domain in full, completed from reference TRBV19 and TRBJ1-1, reads DGGITQSPKYLFRKEGQNVTLSCEQNLNHDAMYWYRQDPGQGLRLIYYSQIVNDFQKGDIAEGYSVSREKKESFPLTVTSAQKNPTAFYLCASSMVSQNTEAFFGQGTRLTVV.

This clonotype was recorded at least ten times. The chain uses TRBV5-6 and TRBJ2-5, with TRBD1 identical over 8 bases. Losses at the gene ends were 0 bases for V and 4 bases for J; bases not matched to a gene: 2. The CDR3 runs 14 residues. Germline V gene sequence: CDR1 SGHDT, CDR2 YYEEEE. The CDR3 loop reads CASSLDRGSETQYF. The CDR3 DNA sequence: TGTGCCAGCAGCTTGGACAGGGGGTCAGAGACCCAGTACTTC.

This clonotype has just a few counts. V is TRBV7-9 and J is TRBJ2-7; 8 positions match TRBD2. Germline V gene data show CDR1 as SEHNR and CDR2 as FQNEAQ (reference sequence). V was pared by 5 bases and J by 0 bases, with 9 bases of the junction left unmatched. The CDR3 covers 16 residues. CDR3 nucleotide sequence: TGTGCCAGCAGCAAGCCCGGCGGGAGGAGCTCCTACGAGCAGTACTTC. Amino acids: CASSKPGGRSSYEQYF.

Turning to this clonotype: A read error may account for a junction end that differs from germline. This sequence joins TRBV10-3 and TRBJ2-2; 9 bases align to TRBD1. The CDR3 is 15 amino acids. Germline loops: CDR1 ENHRY, CDR2 SYGVKD. CDR3 coding DNA: TGTGCCAGCAGTTACTCCGGGACAGGGTCCGGGGAGCTGTTTTTT. The encoded protein is CASSYSGTGSGELFF.

This clonotype appeared a few times. This chain connects TRBV7-9 to TRBJ1-4; D not resolved. The CDR3 contains 13 residues. Germline CDR1 and CDR2: SEHNR and FQNEAQ (reference sequence). V lost 10 bases and J lost 7, with 16 bases in between. CDR3 sequence: CATGRTRGEKLFF. The CDR3 DNA reads as TGTGCCACTGGAAGGACGAGAGGTGAAAAACTGTTTTTT.

A note on this clonotype: This clone may be a read error of a much larger clone one base away. CDR3 DNA sequence: TGTGCCAGTAGTGTAGTATCCGGGGGCGCTGGCTACACCTTC. Its translation: CASSVVSGGAGYTF. The gene calls are TRBV19 and TRBJ1-2; perhaps TRBD1 as D (6 bases). V was cut by 5 bases and J by 7 bases, with 17 bases left in between. This CDR3 has 14 amino acids. Germline V gene data show CDR1 as LNHDA and CDR2 as SQIVND (reference sequence). The full variable domain, its missing parts supplied by reference TRBV19 and TRBJ1-2, is DGGITQSPKYLFRKEGQNVTLSCEQNLNHDAMYWYRQDPGQGLRLIYYSQIVNDFQKGDIAEGYSVSREKKESFPLTVTSAQKNPTAFYLCASSVVSGGAGYTFGSGTRLTVV.

Worth noting for this clonotype: It may be a read error: a sequence one base away is much more abundant. This rearrangement joins TRBV7-2 to TRBJ1-1, with 8 nucleotides matching TRBD1. Germline CDR1 and CDR2: SGHTA and FQGNSA. The CDR3 length is 13 residues. V lost 5 bases to trimming and J lost 10 bases; unmatched junction nucleotides: 9. The CDR3 sequence: CASSNRQGTGAFF. The CDR3 DNA reads as TGTGCCAGCAGCAACCGACAGGGGACGGGAGCTTTCTTT.